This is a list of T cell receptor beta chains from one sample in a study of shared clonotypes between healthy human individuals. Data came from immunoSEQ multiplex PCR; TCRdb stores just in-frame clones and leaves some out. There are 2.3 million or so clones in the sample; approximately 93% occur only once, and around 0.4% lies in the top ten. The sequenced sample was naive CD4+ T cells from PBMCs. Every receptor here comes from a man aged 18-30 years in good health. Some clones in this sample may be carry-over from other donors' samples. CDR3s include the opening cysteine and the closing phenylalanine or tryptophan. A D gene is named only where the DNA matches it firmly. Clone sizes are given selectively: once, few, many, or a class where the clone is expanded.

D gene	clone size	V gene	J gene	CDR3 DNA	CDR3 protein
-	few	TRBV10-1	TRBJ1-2	TGCGCCAGCAGTGATCGCCTGAACTATGGCTACACCTTC	CASSDRLNYGYTF
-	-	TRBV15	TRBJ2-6	TGTGCCACCAGGGATGGGGGTTCTGGGGCCAACGTCCTGACTTTC	CATRDGGSGANVLTF
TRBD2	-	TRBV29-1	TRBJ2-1	TGCAGCGTTCTGGGACTAGCGGGAGCCGGTGAGCAGTTCTTC	CSVLGLAGAGEQFF
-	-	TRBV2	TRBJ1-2	TGTGCCAGCCTTCGGACGGGGGGTGGCTACACCTTC	CASLRTGGGYTF
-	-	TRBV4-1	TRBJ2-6	TGCGCCAGCAGCCAAGTCGTCTGGGCCTCTGGGGCCAACGTCCTGACTTTC	CASSQVVWASGANVLTF
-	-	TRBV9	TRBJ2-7	TGTGCCAGCAGCGTAGGAGGGGCCTTTGGCAAGCAGTACTTC	CASSVGGAFGKQYF
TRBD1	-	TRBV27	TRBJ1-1	TGTGCCAGCAGTTTTTTCCCACCATCGACAGGGAGCACTGAAGCTTTCTTT	CASSFFPPSTGSTEAFF
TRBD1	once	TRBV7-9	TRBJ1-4	TGTGCCAGCAGCTCGGGACAGGCGATGTTTTTT	CASSSGQAMFF
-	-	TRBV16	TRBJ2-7	TGTGCCAGCAGCCAATCTTCGGTATCCTCCTACGAGCAGTACTTC	CASSQSSVSSYEQYF
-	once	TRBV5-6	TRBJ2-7	TGTGCCAGCAGCCTCCGCGGGGCGGGCCTGGGGTCCTACGAGCAGTACTTC	CASSLRGAGLGSYEQYF
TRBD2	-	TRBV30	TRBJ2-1	TGTGCCTGGAATCTGGCGGGAGGGCCGAATGAGCAGTTCTTC	CAWNLAGGPNEQFF
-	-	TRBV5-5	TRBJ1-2	TGTGCCAGCAGTAAACTAGGCTATGGCTACACCTTC	CASSKLGYGYTF
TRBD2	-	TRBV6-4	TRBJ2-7	TGTGCCAGCAGTGACGACCCTAGCGGGAGGGAAGAGCAGTACTTC	CASSDDPSGREEQYF
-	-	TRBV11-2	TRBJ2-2	TGTGCCAGCAGCCTGAACACCGGGGAGCTGTTTTTT	CASSLNTGELFF
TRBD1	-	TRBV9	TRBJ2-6	TGTGCCAGCAGCGAGGACAGGGGGCGCTCCGGGGCCAACGTCCTGACTTTC	CASSEDRGRSGANVLTF
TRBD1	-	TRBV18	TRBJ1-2	TGTGCCAGCTCAACAACGACGGGACAGGGGACCTATGGCTACACCTTC	CASSTTTGQGTYGYTF
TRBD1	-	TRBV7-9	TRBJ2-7	TGTGCCAGCAGCTCAGGACGGACAGGGCACGATCACCAGTACTTC	CASSSGRTGHDHQYF
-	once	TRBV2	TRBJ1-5	TGTGCCAGCAGTCCTGACGGTAGCAATCAGCCCCAGCATTTT	CASSPDGSNQPQHF
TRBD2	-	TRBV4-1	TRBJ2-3	TGCGCCAGCAGCCAACTCATACTAGCGGGACTGACAGATACGCAGTATTTT	CASSQLILAGLTDTQYF
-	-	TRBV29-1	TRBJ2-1	TGCAGCGTGTACCTGGACGGCAGCTCCTACAATGAGCAGTTCTTC	CSVYLDGSSYNEQFF
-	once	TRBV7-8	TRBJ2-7	TGTGCCAGCAGCCGGACAGAGAACGAGCAGTACTTC	CASSRTENEQYF
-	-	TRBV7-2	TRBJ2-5	TGTGCCAGCAGCCCCAGGGGGGGAGAGACCCAGTACTTC	CASSPRGGETQYF
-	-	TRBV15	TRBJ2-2	TGTGCCACCAGCAGAGAGGCCGCCGGGGAGCTGTTTTTT	CATSREAAGELFF
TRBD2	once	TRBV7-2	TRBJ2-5	TGTGCCAGCAGCTTACTAGCGGGACCTCAAGAGACCCAGTACTTC	CASSLLAGPQETQYF
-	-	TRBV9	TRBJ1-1	TGTGCCAGCAGCGTAGGACAGCGGACTGAAGCTTTCTTT	CASSVGQRTEAFF
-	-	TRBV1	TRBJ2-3	TGCACCAGCAGCCGCCCTAGGGCTAGCGTTTCTGAAACGCAGTATTTT	CTSSRPRASVSETQYF
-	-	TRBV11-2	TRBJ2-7	TGTGCCAGCAGCTCCTTTCGGGAGACCTACGAGCAGTACTTC	CASSSFRETYEQYF